The 5 T cell receptor beta chains given below trace back to one sample, sequenced in a study of blood T cells in healthy people across ages. For the second PCR, which ran for roughly 7 to 11 cycles, a sample-barcoded 5' primer and a J-beta primer mix were used. TCRdb called the 5' RACE reads again in MiXCR, with one record for every CDR3 protein. The sample includes about 1.1 million distinct CDR3 sequences, more than 30% of them seen just once. Source material: blood. These receptors came from a man between 18 and 29 years old in good health.

This clonotype was counted between two and nine times. The rearrangement uses TRBV4-2 and TRBJ1-2; no definite D call. Trimming cost V 0 bases and J 1 base, with 9 bases left between them. CDR1 is LGHNA and CDR2 is YNFKEQ in the germline V gene. CDR3 length: 15 residues. CDR3 loop: CASSQDGQSNYGYTF. CDR3 in DNA: TGTGCCAGCAGCCAAGACGGGCAGAGTAACTATGGCTACACCTTC.

The V and J genes are TRBV7-9 and TRBJ2-3, with D perhaps TRBD2 (6 bases). This CDR3 has 14 amino acids. From germline, CDR1 is SEHNR and CDR2 FQNEAQ (reference sequence). V lost 7 bases, J lost 2 bases, and 13 bases lay in between. Here the CDR3 DNA reads TGTGCCAGCAACGCAGCGGGTAACACAGATACGCAGTATTTT. This gives the protein CASNAAGNTDTQYF.

J is TRBJ2-3 and V is TRBV20-1; D is ambiguous. Per the germline V gene, CDR1 is DFQATT and CDR2 is SNEGSKA (reference sequence). This CDR3 has 13 amino acids. V was shortened by 0 bases and J by 5 bases, with 9 bases between the two germline ends. CDR3: CSARDSARDTQYF. CDR3 DNA sequence: TGCAGTGCTAGAGATTCGGCGAGAGATACGCAGTATTTT.

A few counts support this clonotype. The chain combines TRBV27 with TRBJ1-5, with 7 bases lining up with TRBD1. V gave up 8 bases and J gave up 9 bases; unmatched junction bases: 7. The CDR3 runs to 12 residues. Germline lookup yields CDR1 MNHEY and CDR2 SMNVEV (reference sequence). The CDR3 coding sequence is TGTGCCAGCGAGGACAGGCTAGGGCCCCAGCATTTT. Translating gives CASEDRLGPQHF.

The J gene is TRBJ2-2, the V gene TRBV12-3 or TRBV12-4; D is ambiguous. The CDR3 is 16 amino acids. V was shortened by 4 bases and J by 2 bases, with 14 bases between the two germline ends. CDR3 amino acids: CASSSDLGHNTGELFF. CDR3 nucleotide sequence: TGTGCCAGCAGTTCAGACCTGGGCCACAACACCGGGGAGCTGTTTTTT.